This TCR beta chain was obtained from a study of blood T cell repertoires in COVID-19. Study information: Spain, Italy and the United States supplied samples that represented acute and convalescent COVID-19.

V dropped 0 bases and J dropped 6; count of bases not matched to a gene: 4. This CDR3 has 15 amino acids. Germline CDR1 SGHTA, CDR2 FQGNSA. The participants were between about 18 and 90 years old and came from fewer than 25 US areas. Each exposed participant met a COVID-19 case in the 2 weeks preceding study entry. How the authors handled the data: Amplification from reference gene primers served as the basis for estimated nucleated cell counts. Some clones are missing from TCRdb's copy, which holds only in-frame ones; the method was immunoSEQ multiplex PCR. The DNA was the basis for D and trimming; V, J and clone size are from that table. The sample yields some 320,000 clones, 89% seen once.

This receptor was taken from a woman aged 45 to 65 who had been exposed to COVID-19. Sample: PBMCs or T cells enriched from blood (not recorded which). The V gene is TRBV7-2, the J gene TRBJ1-5; 8 bases line up with TRBD1. The CDR3: CASSLAIQGGQPQHF. CDR3 sequence (DNA): TGTGCCAGCAGCTTAGCGATACAGGGGGGTCAGCCCCAGCATTTT.